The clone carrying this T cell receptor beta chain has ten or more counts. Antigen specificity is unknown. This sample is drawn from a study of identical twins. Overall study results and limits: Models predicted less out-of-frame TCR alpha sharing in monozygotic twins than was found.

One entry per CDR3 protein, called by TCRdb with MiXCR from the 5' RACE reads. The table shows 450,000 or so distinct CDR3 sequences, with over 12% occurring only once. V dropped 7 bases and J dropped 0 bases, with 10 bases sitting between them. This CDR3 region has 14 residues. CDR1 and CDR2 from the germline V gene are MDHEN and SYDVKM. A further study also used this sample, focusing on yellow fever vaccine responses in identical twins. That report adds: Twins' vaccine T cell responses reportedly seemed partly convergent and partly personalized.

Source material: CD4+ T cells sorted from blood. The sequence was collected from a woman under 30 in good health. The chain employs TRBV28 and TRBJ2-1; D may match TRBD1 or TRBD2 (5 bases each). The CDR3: CASKAGSSYNEQFF. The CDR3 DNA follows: TGTGCCAGCAAAGCAGGGAGCTCCTACAATGAGCAGTTCTTC.